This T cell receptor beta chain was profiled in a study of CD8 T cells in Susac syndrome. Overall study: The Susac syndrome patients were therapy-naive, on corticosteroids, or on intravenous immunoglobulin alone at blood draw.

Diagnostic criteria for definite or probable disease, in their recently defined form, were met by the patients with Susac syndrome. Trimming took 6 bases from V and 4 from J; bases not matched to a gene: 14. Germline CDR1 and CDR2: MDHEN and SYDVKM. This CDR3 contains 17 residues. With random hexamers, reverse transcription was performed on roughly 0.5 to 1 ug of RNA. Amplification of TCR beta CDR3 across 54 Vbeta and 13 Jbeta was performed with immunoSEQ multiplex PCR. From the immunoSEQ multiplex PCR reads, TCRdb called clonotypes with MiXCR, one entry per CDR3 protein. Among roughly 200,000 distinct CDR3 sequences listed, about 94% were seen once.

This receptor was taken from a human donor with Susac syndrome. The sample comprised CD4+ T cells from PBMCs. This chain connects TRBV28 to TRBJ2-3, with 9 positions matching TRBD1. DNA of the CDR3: TGTGCCAGCAGGTCGACAGGGGGAGATTTAGTTGCAGATACGCAGTATTTT. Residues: CASRSTGGDLVADTQYF. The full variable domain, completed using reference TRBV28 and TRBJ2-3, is DVKVTQSSRYLVKRTGEKVFLECVQDMDHENMFWYRQDPGLGLRLIYFSYDVKMKEKGDIPEGYSVSREKKERFSLILESASTNQTSMYLCASRSTGGDLVADTQYFGPGTRLTVL.